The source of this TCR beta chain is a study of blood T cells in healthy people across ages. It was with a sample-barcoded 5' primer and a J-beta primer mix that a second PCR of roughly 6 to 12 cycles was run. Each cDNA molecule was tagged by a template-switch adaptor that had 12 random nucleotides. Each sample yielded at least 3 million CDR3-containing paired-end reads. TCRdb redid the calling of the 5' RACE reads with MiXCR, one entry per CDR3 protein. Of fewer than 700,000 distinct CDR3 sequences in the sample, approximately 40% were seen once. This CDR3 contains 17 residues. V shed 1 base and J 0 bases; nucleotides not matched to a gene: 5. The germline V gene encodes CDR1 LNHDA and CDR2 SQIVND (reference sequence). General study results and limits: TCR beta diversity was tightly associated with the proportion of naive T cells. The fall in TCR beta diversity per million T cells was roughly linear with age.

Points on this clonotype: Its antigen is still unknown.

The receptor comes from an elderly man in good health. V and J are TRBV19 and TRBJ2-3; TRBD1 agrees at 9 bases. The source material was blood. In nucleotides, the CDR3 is TGTGCCAGTAGTATAGTAGGGGGACAGGGAAGCACAGATACGCAGTATTTT. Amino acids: CASSIVGGQGSTDTQYF.